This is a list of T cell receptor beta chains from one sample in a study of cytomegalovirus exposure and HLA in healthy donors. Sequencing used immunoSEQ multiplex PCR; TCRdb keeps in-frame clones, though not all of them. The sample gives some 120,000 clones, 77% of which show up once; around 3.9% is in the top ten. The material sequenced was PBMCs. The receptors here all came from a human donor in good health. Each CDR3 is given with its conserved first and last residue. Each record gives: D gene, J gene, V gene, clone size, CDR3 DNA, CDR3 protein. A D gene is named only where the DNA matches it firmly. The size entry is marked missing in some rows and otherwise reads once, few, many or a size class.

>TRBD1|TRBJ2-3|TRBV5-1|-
TGCGCCAGCAGCTCCACGCTGGGACAGGGTACAGATACGCAGTATTTT
CASSSTLGQGTDTQYF
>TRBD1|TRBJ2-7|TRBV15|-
TGTGCCACCAGCAGTAAGGGACAGGGATTCGACGAGCAGTACTTC
CATSSKGQGFDEQYF
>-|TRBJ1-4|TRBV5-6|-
TGTGCCAGCAGTGTCCCCCCGGGGGGGCTGAACGAAAAACTGTTTTTT
CASSVPPGGLNEKLFF
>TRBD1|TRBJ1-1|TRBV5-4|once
TGTGCCAGCAGCTGGGACAGGGGTATGAACACTGAAGCTTTCTTT
CASSWDRGMNTEAFF
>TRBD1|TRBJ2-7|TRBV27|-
TGTGCCAGCGGATCCCAATCCGGGACAGGGGACCTTTACGAGCAGTACTTC
CASGSQSGTGDLYEQYF
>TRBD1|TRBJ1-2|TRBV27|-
TGTGCCAGCAGTCCAAGGGGACAGGCCTCCTATGGCTACACCTTC
CASSPRGQASYGYTF
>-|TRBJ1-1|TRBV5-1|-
TGCGCCAGCAGCTCTTACAGGGCGGGGGACACTGAAGCTTTCTTT
CASSSYRAGDTEAFF
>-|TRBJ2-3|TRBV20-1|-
TGCAGTGCGTTTAGCGGCACGCAGTATTTT
CSAFSGTQYF
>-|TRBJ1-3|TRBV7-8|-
TGTGCCAGCAGCTTAGGCGGGAGTAGAAACACCATATATTTT
CASSLGGSRNTIYF
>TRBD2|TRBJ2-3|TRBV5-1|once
TGCGCCAGCAGCTCCGCACTAGCGGGAGGCACAGATACGCAGTATTTT
CASSSALAGGTDTQYF
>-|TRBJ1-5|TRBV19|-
TGCGCCAGTAGTATAGGAGGTTATAGCAATCAGCCCCAGCATTTT
CASSIGGYSNQPQHF
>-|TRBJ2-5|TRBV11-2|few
TGTGCCAGCAGCTTAGGCGACAGGTTCCAAGAGACCCAGTACTTC
CASSLGDRFQETQYF
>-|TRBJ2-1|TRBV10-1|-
TGCGCCAGCGGGGACTGGCCTTACAATGAGCAGTTCTTC
CASGDWPYNEQFF
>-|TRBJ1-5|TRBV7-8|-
TGTGCCAGCAGCTCGCCAGGGGACGCAGGTCAGCCCCAGCATTTT
CASSSPGDAGQPQHF
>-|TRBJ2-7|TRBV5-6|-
TGTGCCAGCAGCTTATCGGGAACCCCTGGGGAGCAGTACTTC
CASSLSGTPGEQYF
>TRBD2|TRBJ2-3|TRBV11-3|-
TGTGCCAGCAGCGGGACTAGCGGGGGCACAGATACGCAGTATTTT
CASSGTSGGTDTQYF
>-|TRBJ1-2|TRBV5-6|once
TGTGCCAGCAGCCTGGTAGCAGCTTCTAACTATGGCTACACCTTC
CASSLVAASNYGYTF
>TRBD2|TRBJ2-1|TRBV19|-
TGTGCCAGTAGTTCCCGCTGGACTAGCGGAGTGCACGGCGAGCAGTTCTTC
CASSSRWTSGVHGEQFF
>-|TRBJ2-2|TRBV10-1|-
TGCGCCAGCAGTGGGGACTCCACCGGGGAGCTGTTTTTT
CASSGDSTGELFF
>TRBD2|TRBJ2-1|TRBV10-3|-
TGTGCCATCAGTGAGCTGGGACTAGCGCTTAACAATGAGCAGTTCTTC
CAISELGLALNNEQFF